The clone carrying this T cell receptor beta chain turned up a few times. Antigen: not known. cDNA libraries for TCR alpha and TCR beta, carrying sample barcodes and UMIs, came from 5'RACE with constant-segment primers. A single record per CDR3 protein comes from TCRdb applying MiXCR to the 5' RACE reads. Of hundreds of thousands of distinct CDR3 sequences listed, approximately 8% are singletons. Trimming took 4 bases from V and 10 from J; bases not matched to a gene: 8. Germline CDR1 is SGHRS and CDR2 is YFSETQ. The CDR3 is 13 residues long. The sample is drawn from a study of T-cell memory formation after mild COVID-19. Study context: Each donor largely had its own TCR clusters. Overall study findings and caveats: Day 15 to 85 contracting clones showed balanced CD4/CD8; day 15 to 37 expanders favored CD4+. Pre-infection memory showed some responding clones, and this suggested that cross-reactive memory joined.

This chain uses TRBV5-1 with TRBJ1-1; TRBD1 aligns across 9 bases. The sequence derives from a young man who had mild COVID-19 (a few samples of this study predate the infection). Cell type and time point are not known. Sequencing was performed on PBMCs or a T cell subset sorted from them (not recorded which). The CDR3 DNA reads as TGCGCCAGCAGCCCGGAGGGACAGGGCGCAGCTTTCTTT. Translation gives CASSPEGQGAAFF.